This TCR beta chain was documented in a study of siplizumab effects on memory and regulatory T cells. Study conclusions and caveats: Naive T cells seemed more diverse than memory cells and seemed major alloresponse contributors. Solely a minor proportion of alloreactive clones could be assigned to unstimulated subsets. Naive-or-memory phenotypes were unassignable for roughly 80-96% of proliferating CD4+ or CD8+ clones.

In the case of this clone: Its matching antigen is unknown.

Around 96,000 TCR templates were measured in each sample. Sequencing was performed with immunoSEQ multiplex PCR; in TCRdb, only in-frame clones are kept and a portion is missing. The sample consists of about 120,000 clones, roughly 94% of them appearing once. Deletions cut 4 bases from V and 3 bases from J, with 7 bases between. The CDR3 is 12 amino acids. The germline gives CDR1 MGHDK, CDR2 SYGVNS. The genes are TRBV25-1 and TRBJ2-7; perhaps TRBD1 as D (5 bases). The sequencing input was non-Treg CD4+ T cells sorted from blood. This clonotype originated in a human donor in good health. CDR3 nucleotide sequence: TGTGCCAGCAGTGGTAGGGGCTACGAGCAGTACTTC. Protein product: CASSGRGYEQYF.